This TCR beta chain was recorded in a study of blood T cell repertoires in COVID-19. Sequencing used immunoSEQ multiplex PCR; TCRdb keeps in-frame clones, though not all of them. The data show roughly 250,000 clones, 81% seen once. This TCR came from a woman aged 60-75 years with active or convalescent COVID-19. The sequenced sample consisted of peripheral blood.

Here the CDR3 reads CASSDHGQGAQETQYF. In DNA, the CDR3 is TGTGCCAGCAGCGACCATGGACAGGGGGCGCAGGAGACCCAGTACTTC. The chain recombines TRBV7-8 with TRBJ2-5; TRBD1 aligns across 11 bases. Per germline, CDR1 SGHVS and CDR2 FQNEAQ. V trimming: 5 bases; J trimming: 5 bases; junction bases outside the gene matches: 10. This CDR3 comprises 16 residues.